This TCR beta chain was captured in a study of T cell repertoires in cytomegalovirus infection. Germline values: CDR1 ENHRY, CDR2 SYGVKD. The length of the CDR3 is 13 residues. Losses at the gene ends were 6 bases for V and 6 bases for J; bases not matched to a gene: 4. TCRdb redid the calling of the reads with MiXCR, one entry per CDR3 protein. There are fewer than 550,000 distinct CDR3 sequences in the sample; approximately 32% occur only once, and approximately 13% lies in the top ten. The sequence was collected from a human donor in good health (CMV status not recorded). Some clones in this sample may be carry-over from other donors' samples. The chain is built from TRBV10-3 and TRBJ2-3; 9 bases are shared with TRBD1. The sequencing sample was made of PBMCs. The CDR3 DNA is TGTGCCATCAGGGGGACAGGGACGGATACGCAGTATTTT. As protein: CAIRGTGTDTQYF.